The clone carrying this TCR beta chain was counted a few times. Its antigen is still unknown. The CDR3 totals 14 residues. Trimming removed 0 bases at V and 4 bases at J, with 9 bases between. Germline V gene data show CDR1 as SGHVS and CDR2 as FNYEAQ. The data are from a study of T-cell reconstitution after alpha-beta-depleted transplantation in children. General observations from the study: The origin of alpha-beta T cells about two months after transplant was reportedly several hundred expanded graft clones.

Preparation of the TCRbeta library used unique molecular identifiers. TCRdb reprocessed the PCR reads with MiXCR, giving one entry per CDR3 protein. Counted here are roughly 310,000 distinct CDR3 sequences, more than 20% occurring once; the ten biggest clones make up 9.5% to 13%. The source material was PBMCs, mostly from graft donor cells, sampled 180 days after TCRalphabeta/CD19-depleted stem cell transplant. This receptor was taken from a male patient between 5 and 17 years old who had a stem cell transplant for acute lymphoblastic leukemia, so the T cells may come from the graft donor. The rearrangement joins TRBV7-6 to TRBJ1-1; D is uncertain. CDR3 bases: TGTGCCAGCAGCTTAGCCGGATATGTCACTGAAGCTTTCTTT. Its translation: CASSLAGYVTEAFF.